This T cell receptor (beta chain) stems from a study of T-cell memory formation after mild COVID-19. General study results and limits: Pre-infection memory held some responding clones, suggesting pre-existing cross-reactive T cells responded.

This clonotype was counted only a few times. The antigen is undetermined. With 1 base removed from V and 1 base from J, the gap between germline ends came to 13 bases. Germline V CDR1 and CDR2: LGHDT, YNNKEL (reference sequence). This CDR3 spans 16 amino acids. One entry per CDR3 protein, called by TCRdb with MiXCR from the 5' RACE reads. Counted here are about 540,000 distinct CDR3 sequences, about a fifth occurring once; the ten biggest clones make up 9.5% to 15%. This clonotype was sampled from an adult woman who had mild COVID-19 (a few samples of this study predate the infection). Cell type and time point are not known. The sample comprised PBMCs or a T cell subset sorted from them (not recorded which). The gene calls are TRBV3-1 and TRBJ2-5; D may be TRBD2 (5 bases). The CDR3 bases are TGTGCCAGCAGCCAAGGTCCCAGCGGCCTCCAAGAGACCCAGTACTTC. This codes for CASSQGPSGLQETQYF.